There are many counts of the clone carrying this T cell receptor beta chain. TCRdb ran MiXCR on the 5' RACE reads and lists one entry per CDR3 protein. The table lists about 81,000 distinct CDR3 sequences, approximately 6% of them singletons. These data originate in a study of early T cells in non-severe SARS-CoV-2 infection. V lost 6 bases and J 0 bases, leaving 21 bases between the germline ends. The CDR3 spans 16 residues. Germline V gene lookup returns CDR1 DFQATT and CDR2 SNEGSKA (reference sequence). The chain uses TRBV20-1 and TRBJ2-7, with a weak D call TRBD2 (6 bases). Material: whole blood. The clonotype comes from an adult who was a healthcare worker with PCR-confirmed SARS-CoV-2 infection or an uninfected control (not recorded which). The CDR3 protein is CSAGGDRGFSSYEQYF. CDR3 coding DNA: TGCAGTGCGGGCGGGGATCGGGGCTTTAGCTCCTACGAGCAGTACTTC.